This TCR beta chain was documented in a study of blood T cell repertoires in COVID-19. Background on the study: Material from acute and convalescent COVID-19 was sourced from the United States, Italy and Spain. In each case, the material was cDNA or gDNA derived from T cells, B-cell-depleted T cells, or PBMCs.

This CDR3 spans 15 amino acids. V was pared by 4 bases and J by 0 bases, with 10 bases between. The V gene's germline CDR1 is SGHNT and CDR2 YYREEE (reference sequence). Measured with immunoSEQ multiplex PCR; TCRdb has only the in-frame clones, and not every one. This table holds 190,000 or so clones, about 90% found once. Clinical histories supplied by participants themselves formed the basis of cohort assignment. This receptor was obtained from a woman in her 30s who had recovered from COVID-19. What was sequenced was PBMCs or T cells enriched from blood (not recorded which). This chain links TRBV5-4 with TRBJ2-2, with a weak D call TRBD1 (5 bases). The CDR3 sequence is CASSVTGANTGELFF. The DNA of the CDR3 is TGTGCCAGCAGCGTAACAGGAGCGAACACCGGGGAGCTGTTTTTT. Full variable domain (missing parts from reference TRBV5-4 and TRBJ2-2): ETGVTQSPTHLIKTRGQQVTLRCSSQSGHNTVSWYQQALGQGPQFIFQYYREEENGRGNFPPRFSGLQFPNYSSELNVNALELDDSALYLCASSVTGANTGELFFGEGSRLTVL.